The 16 T cell receptor beta chains below come from one sample, sequenced in a study of T cells in Graves' hyperthyroidism and ophthalmopathy. RNA transcripts were the template for amplifying TCR beta CDR3 regions. When the TCR CDR3 underwent first-round RT-PCR, the HTBI primer set was used. Each CDR3 protein is one row after TCRdb ran MiXCR on the multiplex PCR reads. The table lists hundreds of thousands of distinct CDR3 sequences, 12% to 15% of them singletons. The sequenced sample consisted of blood. The receptors derive from a woman under 30 with Graves' hyperthyroidism.

The J gene is TRBJ2-1, the V gene TRBV7-9; 11 nucleotides match TRBD1. Germline trimming cut 5 bases from V and 8 bases from J; bases unmatched to any gene: 11. Looked up from germline, CDR1 is SEHNR and CDR2 is FQNEAQ (reference sequence). The CDR3 loop spans 16 amino acids. CDR3: CASSRRGGTGGDEQFF. The DNA for the CDR3 is TGTGCCAGCAGCCGGAGAGGTGGGACAGGGGGTGATGAGCAGTTCTTC.

The table lists this clonotype with a few counts. The J gene is TRBJ2-1, the V gene TRBV14, with unresolved D. The CDR3 covers 13 residues. Trimming took off 0 bases at V and 6 bases at J, with 6 bases between the two ends. Looked up from germline, CDR1 is SGHDN and CDR2 is FVKESK. CDR3 amino acids: CASSQDSPNEQFF. The CDR3 coding sequence is TGTGCCAGCAGCCAAGATAGCCCCAATGAGCAGTTCTTC.

This clonotype was found many times. The chain couples TRBV28 to TRBJ2-7; 10 bases match TRBD2. CDR3 length equals 14 residues. Germline V lookup: CDR1 MDHEN, CDR2 SYDVKM. V shed 5 bases and J 7 bases; nucleotides not matched to a gene: 8. The CDR3 loop reads CASSPSGRSREQYF. In DNA, the CDR3 is TGTGCCAGCAGTCCTAGCGGGAGATCTAGGGAGCAGTACTTC.

This clonotype was observed many times. The chain recombines TRBV29-1 with TRBJ2-3; D call uncertain. Between the trimmed V and J ends, which lost 3 bases and 3 bases, there was a span of 10 bases. The germline V gene encodes CDR1 SQVTM and CDR2 ANQGSEA. The CDR3 sequence is 13 residues long. CDR3 sequence (DNA): TGCAGCGTTGAGGTCGCTAATACAGATACGCAGTATTTT. This sequence encodes CSVEVANTDTQYF.

Many counts were recorded for this clonotype. The chain combines TRBV11-2 with TRBJ2-7, with TRBD2 matching over 10 bases. The V and J ends lost 6 bases and 9 bases, in that order; junction bases with no gene match: 20. The CDR3 sequence is 17 residues long. Germline CDR1 and CDR2: SGHAT and FQNNGV. The CDR3 loop is CASRATTAAASGRRQYF. In DNA, the CDR3 is TGTGCCAGCAGGGCTACCACGGCCGCGGCTAGCGGGAGACGGCAGTACTTC.

V is TRBV5-1 and J is TRBJ2-7, with TRBD1 matching 9 bases. The CDR3 spans 15 residues. The V and J ends lost 2 bases and 2 bases, in that order; junction bases with no gene match: 5. Per the germline V gene, CDR1 is SGHRS and CDR2 is YFSETQ. The CDR3 DNA is TGCGCCAGCAGCTTCACAGGGGGCGGCCCCTACGAGCAGTACTTC. It codes for CASSFTGGGPYEQYF.

This clonotype was seen only a few times. This chain uses TRBV28 with TRBJ1-3; D is unresolved. Looked up from germline, CDR1 is MDHEN and CDR2 is SYDVKM. CDR3 size: 17 residues. Trimming cost V 6 bases and J 0 bases, with 18 bases left between them. The CDR3 region has the DNA TGTGCCAGCAGCCCAATTACAGCTAGAAGCTCTGGAAACACCATATATTTT. Protein: CASSPITARSSGNTIYF.

The table lists this clonotype with many counts. The V and J genes are TRBV3-1 and TRBJ2-5, with D uncertain. The germline V gene has CDR1 LGHDT and CDR2 YNNKEL (reference sequence). The CDR3 runs 13 residues. Trimming stripped 0 bases from V and 5 bases from J, with 7 bases between. CDR3 nucleotides: TGTGCCAGCAGCCAAGATCTTGAGGAGACCCAGTACTTC. It codes for CASSQDLEETQYF.

The V call is TRBV5-8, the J call TRBJ1-4, with D possibly matching TRBD1 (5 bases). The CDR3 loop spans 15 amino acids. Germline CDR1 is SGHTS and CDR2 is YDEGEE. The V end was cut by 1 base, the J end by 2 bases, with 9 bases between. For the CDR3, the DNA is TGTGCCAGCAGCTTGAAAAGGGGCACTAATGAAAAACTGTTTTTT. The encoded protein is CASSLKRGTNEKLFF.

This clonotype was detected only a few times. The chain has TRBV5-1 and TRBJ1-1; D might be TRBD1 (5 bases). V shed 0 bases and J shed 7 bases, with 16 bases lying between them. Germline CDR1 and CDR2: SGHRS and YFSETQ. The CDR3 loop spans 15 amino acids. CDR3 sequence reads: CASSLAGGASSEAFF. The CDR3 DNA reads as TGCGCCAGCAGCTTGGCCGGCGGGGCAAGTAGTGAAGCTTTCTTT. The variable domain in full, completed from reference TRBV5-1 and TRBJ1-1, reads KAGVTQTPRYLIKTRGQQVTLSCSPISGHRSVSWYQQTPGQGLQFLFEYFSETQRNKGNFPGRFSGRQFSNSRSEMNVSTLELGDSALYLCASSLAGGASSEAFFGQGTRLTVV.

This clonotype was detected a few times. The chain recombines TRBV10-2 with TRBJ1-6, with TRBD1 as a possible D gene (6 bases). The CDR3 loop spans 14 amino acids. V gave up 4 bases and J gave up 9 bases, with 13 bases separating them. Germline V gene lookup returns CDR1 WSHSY and CDR2 SAAADI. CDR3 residues: CASSAVDSLSPLHF. In DNA form, the CDR3 reads TGCGCCAGCAGTGCGGTGGACAGCCTTTCACCCCTCCACTTT.

This clonotype was detected ten times or more. The chain uses TRBV7-9 and TRBJ2-7; D remains ambiguous. Germline V gives CDR1 SEHNR, CDR2 FQNEAQ (reference sequence). Trimming left V 0 bases short and J 2 bases short, with 2 bases between. The CDR3 consists of 12 residues. DNA of the CDR3: TGTGCCAGCAGCTTAGCTCCCTACGAGCAGTACTTC. It yields the protein CASSLAPYEQYF. Variable domain in full (rest from reference TRBV7-9 and TRBJ2-7): DTGVSQNPRHKITKRGQNVTFRCDPISEHNRLYWYRQTLGQGPEFLTYFQNEAQLEKSRLLSDRFSAERPKGSFSTLEIQRTEQGDSAMYLCASSLAPYEQYFGPGTRLTVT.

The chain combines TRBV20-1 with TRBJ2-3; no clear D gene. Germline V gene sequence: CDR1 DFQATT, CDR2 SNEGSKA (reference sequence). Between the trimmed V and J ends, which lost 2 bases and 1 base, there was a span of 4 bases. CDR3 length equals 12 residues. CDR3 nucleotide sequence: TGCAGTGCTAGACAGGGCACAGATACGCAGTATTTT. Translating gives CSARQGTDTQYF.

This clonotype came up many times. The V call is TRBV20-1, the J call TRBJ1-1; possibly TRBD1 for D (5 bases). Between the trimmed V and J ends, which lost 3 bases and 10 bases, there was a span of 12 bases. The CDR3 has 11 amino acids. Germline CDR1 reads DFQATT; CDR2 reads SNEGSKA (reference sequence). The CDR3 protein is CSARRQMVAFF. The CDR3 bases are TGCAGTGCTAGGAGACAGATGGTAGCTTTCTTT.

This clonotype was counted between two and nine times. The chain is built from TRBV18 and TRBJ2-1; no clear D gene. The germline CDR1 and CDR2 sequences are KGHSH and LQKENI. The length of the CDR3 is 13 residues. V dropped 0 bases and J dropped 7 bases, with 7 bases sitting between them. The CDR3 here is CASSPPRVNEQFF. As DNA, the CDR3 is TGTGCCAGCTCACCACCGAGAGTAAATGAGCAGTTCTTC.

This clonotype was counted many times. V and J are TRBV30 and TRBJ1-1, with D unresolved. This CDR3 has 14 amino acids. V lost 3 bases and J 1 base, leaving 12 bases between the germline ends. CDR1 GTSNPN and CDR2 SVGIG come from the germline V gene (reference sequence). Here the CDR3 reads CAWRVIRANTEAFF. The CDR3 DNA sequence: TGTGCCTGGAGGGTCATACGAGCGAACACTGAAGCTTTCTTT.